This TCR beta chain was profiled in a study of cytomegalovirus exposure and HLA in healthy donors. This clone has a single count. Its antigen is unidentified. CDR3 length: 15 amino acids. The V and J ends lost 5 bases and 1 base, in that order; junction bases with no gene match: 6. Germline V CDR1 and CDR2: MNHEY, SMNVEV (reference sequence). Vbeta (60) and Jbeta (13) primers were used in the PCR. The assay was immunoSEQ multiplex PCR, and TCRdb's table has in-frame clones only and misses some. The sample lists under 200,000 clones, approximately 11% occurring once. Overall study findings and caveats: A later analysis found common viral pathogens apparently linked to several of the most significant clusters.

The sample was PBMCs. V is TRBV27 and J is TRBJ1-1, with 8 bases fitting TRBD1. This clonotype was obtained from a man aged 45 to 65 in good health and CMV-seropositive. Here the CDR3 reads CASSPYRGTNTEAFF. The CDR3 nucleotides read TGTGCCAGCAGTCCCTACAGGGGGACGAACACTGAAGCTTTCTTT.